This T cell receptor (beta chain) was sequenced for a study of kidney transplant recipient with SARS-CoV-2 infection (dated by TCRdb to 2020 to 2022). The time point label, read with the paper, signifies: pre-pandemic baseline sample and day 111 after first positive SARS-CoV-2 test. Sequencing relied on an Illumina MiSeq. Profiling of the peripheral T cell repertoire targeted human TCRbeta genes. As for how the authors treated the data: Beta-binomial modelling was applied to test for differential clonotype abundance so that variability over time was accounted for. Clonotypes that had expanded were screened against the ImmuneCODE reference database of SARS-CoV-2-associated TCRs and mapped onto regions of the viral genome. Further repertoire analyses covered TRBV gene usage, CDR3 length, CDR3 amino acid overlap between time points, clonotype abundance distributions and Jaccard similarity. Using fastp at Q25 and MiXCR, TCRdb reprocessed the public reads and kept productive beta chains. Here each entry gathers all rows of one CDR3 protein and keeps the most common genes and DNA. For this entry, the V and J calls and clone size follow TCRdb and not the study's own pipeline. In this sample the table shows approximately 240,000 distinct CDR3 sequences, around 28% of which occur a single time. 7% to 8% of the sample lies in the top ten.

A remark on this clonotype: This receptor's antigen is unknown. No base quality values were provided; no much bigger clone lies one nucleotide off.

CDR3 length: 12 amino acids, cysteine to phenylalanine. Of all the DNA, just the CDR3 is kept, 36 bases in frame from base 1. The V end loses 7 bases and the J end loses 9 bases, and a stretch of 15 bases separates them. CDR1 and CDR2 are read off the germline V gene (reference sequence) as LNHDA and SQIVND. Material: a blood sample, obtained at baseline and between days 110 and 120 from a kidney transplant recipient. This receptor was identified in a male patient between 25 and 39 years old who had COVID-19 and was a kidney transplant recipient. After a transplant, certain T cells may trace back to the graft donor. Here the chain combines TRBV19 and TRBJ1-1, and perhaps TRBD1 as D gene, on 5 matching bases. This receptor carries the CDR3 CASTTGMEKAFF. The sequenced DNA: TGTGCCAGTACCACAGGTATGGAGAAAGCTTTCTTT. With the rest looked up from the reference TRBV19 and TRBJ1-1 genes rather than sequenced, the full variable domain is DGGITQSPKYLFRKEGQNVTLSCEQNLNHDAMYWYRQDPGQGLRLIYYSQIVNDFQKGDIAEGYSVSREKKESFPLTVTSAQKNPTAFYLCASTTGMEKAFFGQGTRLTVV.